This TCR beta chain was documented in a study of CD8 T cells in Susac syndrome (dated by TCRdb to between 2017 and 2020). Background for the entire study: Repertoire sequencing was used to test whether CD8+ T cell activation and differentiation in Susac syndrome was antigen driven. The study compared CD8+ T cell repertoire clonality among roughly 12 healthy donors, around 14 Susac syndrome patients and around 16 multiple sclerosis patients. General findings and caveats noted by the study authors: The number of individuals in the TCR sequencing and HLA analysis was recognized as being relatively small.

Of note for this clonotype: Its antigen is not yet known. No much larger clone exists at a distance of one base, and base qualities are not known.

CDR1 and CDR2 are read off the germline V gene as SGHVS and FNYEAQ. The cysteine opens and the phenylalanine closes a CDR3 of 14 amino acids. Solely the CDR3 DNA is kept, with 42 bases framed from the first base. From V the trimming removes 6 bases and from J it removes 5 bases, while the gene matches leave 5 bases of the junction unaccounted for. Peripheral blood CD8+ and CD4+ T cells from healthy donors, Susac syndrome patients and multiple sclerosis patients were profiled using high-throughput TCR beta sequencing. The multiple sclerosis controls were treatment-naive patients whose relapsing-remitting disease, either stable or active, fulfilled the revised McDonald criteria. CD8+ TEMRA cells were enriched by FACS, while bulk CD8+ and CD4+ T cells were purified by magnetic negative isolation. Blood was drawn into EDTA tubes, processed within 24 hours, and PBMCs were isolated by density gradient centrifugation. PBMCs destined for TCR sequencing were cryopreserved in liquid nitrogen and later thawed in a 37 °C water bath. Purity of sorted or isolated CD4+, CD8+ and CD8+ TEMRA cells was at least 90%.

RNA was extracted using the RNeasy kit, and roughly 0.5 to 1 ug of the RNA was reverse transcribed with random hexamers. The immunoSEQ multiplex PCR assay, which covers 54 Vbeta and 13 Jbeta segments, was used to amplify TCR beta CDR3 regions. PCR amplification bias was corrected using a synthetic template baseline for primer optimization and computational correction. On the authors' methods: Reads were annotated to V, D and J genes according to IMGT and were analyzed with immunoSEQ Analyzer, with only productive sequences retained. Clonality was calculated as one minus the Shannon entropy normalized by log2 of the number of productive unique sequences. For each patient and control, public and private clones were evaluated among the 100 most prevalent clones. Clones were defined as Susac-specific when absent from the healthy and MS cohorts, from some 1,100 published viral clones and from other ImmuneACCESS disease sequences. Using fastp trimming at Q25 and MiXCR clonotype assembly, TCRdb reanalyzed the public sequencing data and kept in-frame beta chains. Rows with one shared CDR3 protein collapse into an entry with the most common genes and DNA. Here the V and J calls rest on TCRdb's processing, not on the authors' analysis. The sample contains roughly 140,000 distinct CDR3 sequences, approximately 93% of them found a single time. The ten largest clonotypes hold about 0.19% of the sample.

The rearrangement combines TRBV7-6 with TRBJ2-5, with 11 middle bases fitting TRBD1. This clonotype originated in a human donor with multiple sclerosis. The sequenced sample consisted of CD8+ T cells from PBMCs. The nucleotides read TGTGCCAGCAGGGACAGGGGGCGCGGGGAGACCCAGTACTTC. Translated, this gives CASRDRGRGETQYF.